The 5 T cell receptor beta chains listed next were all sequenced from one sample in a study of blood T cell repertoires in COVID-19. Profiling relied on immunoSEQ multiplex PCR, and the TCRdb table lists in-frame clones only, not all of them. The sample holds about 300,000 clones, under 90% seen once. The sequenced sample consisted of PBMCs or T cells enriched from blood (not recorded which). Receptors originate from a man aged 25-45 years who had recovered from COVID-19.

The V call is TRBV12-5, the J call TRBJ2-3; TRBD2 agrees at 7 bases. Germline CDR1 and CDR2: LGHNT and FRNRAP. With V trimmed by 7 bases and J by 6 bases, 7 bases remained unmatched. The CDR3 spans 13 residues. This CDR3 reads CASDRDSGDTQYF. DNA for the CDR3: TGTGCTAGTGACCGGGATAGCGGGGATACGCAGTATTTT.

DNA of the CDR3: TGTGCCACCAGCCCGTTAGGGGATTTACTGACGGTGACACTTTATGGCTACACCTTC. This codes for CATSPLGDLLTVTLYGYTF. The chain uses TRBV15 and TRBJ1-2; possible D gene TRBD1, 5 bases. Trimming cost V 5 bases and J 5 bases, with 30 bases left between them. Germline CDR1 is LNHNV and CDR2 is YYDKDF (reference sequence). The CDR3 has 19 residues. The whole variable domain, remainder taken from reference TRBV15 and TRBJ1-2, is DAMVIQNPRYQVTQFGKPVTLSCSQTLNHNVMYWYQQKSSQAPKLLFHYYDKDFNNEADTPDNFQSRRPNTSFCFLDIRSPGLGDTAMYLCATSPLGDLLTVTLYGYTFGSGTRLTVV.

This sequence joins TRBV5-6 and TRBJ1-4, with D possibly matching TRBD1 (5 bases). Germline V gives CDR1 SGHDT, CDR2 YYEEEE. Trimming left V 0 bases short and J 8 bases short, with 11 bases between. The CDR3 sequence is 14 residues long. The CDR3 spells CASSLGGPGEKLFF. The CDR3 nucleotides are TGTGCCAGCAGCTTGGGGGGCCCAGGGGAAAAACTGTTTTTT.

The chain combines TRBV3-1 (or the pseudogene TRBV3-2) with TRBJ2-7; 11 nucleotides match TRBD2. Germline CDR1 is LGHDT and CDR2 is YNNKEL (reference sequence). This CDR3 is 16 amino acids long. The trim removed 2 bases at V and 2 bases at J, leaving 5 bases unmatched. The CDR3 coding sequence is TGTGCCAGCAGCCAAAGACTAGCGGGGAGGACCTACGAGCAGTACTTC. Its protein product is CASSQRLAGRTYEQYF.

CDR3 coding DNA: TGTGCCTGGAGTCTGGGCAGTGGCAATCAGCCCCAGCATTTT. Its protein is CAWSLGSGNQPQHF. The chain carries TRBV30 and TRBJ1-5; D uncertain. Germline V gene lookup returns CDR1 GTSNPN and CDR2 SVGIG (reference sequence). The CDR3 spans 14 residues. V was cut by 2 bases and J by 2 bases, with 10 bases left in between.